The present entry profiles one TCR beta chain with its context. In the original processing: From reference gene primer amplification, estimates of nucleated cell counts were derived. Using immunoSEQ multiplex PCR, the repertoire was profiled, and TCRdb retains in-frame clones only, with some absent. V, J and clone size derive from that table, while D and trimming were established from the DNA sequence. The data contain some 160,000 clones, around 90% of them singletons. The germline gives CDR1 SEHNR, CDR2 FQNEAQ (reference sequence). Trimming at V came to 5 bases and at J to 8 bases, leaving 10 bases not matched to a gene. The CDR3 has 14 amino acids. The data belong to a study of blood T cell repertoires in COVID-19. The overall study: Acute and convalescent COVID-19 samples came from the United States, Italy and Spain. From T cells, B-cell-depleted T cells, or PBMCs came the material, which was cDNA or gDNA.

This chain connects TRBV7-9 to TRBJ1-2; 8 bases line up with TRBD1. The sample comprised peripheral blood. The TCR originated in a man aged 55 to 70 with acute or convalescent COVID-19. CDR3 DNA sequence: TGTGCCAGCAGCCCAGGGGGCAGGGGAAGCGGCTACACCTTC. It codes for CASSPGGRGSGYTF. Supplemented by reference TRBV7-9 and TRBJ1-2, the full variable domain reads DTGVSQNPRHKITKRGQNVTFRCDPISEHNRLYWYRQTLGQGPEFLTYFQNEAQLEKSRLLSDRFSAERPKGSFSTLEIQRTEQGDSAMYLCASSPGGRGSGYTFGSGTRLTVV.